What follows are 11 T cell receptor gamma chains derived from one specimen sequenced in a study of gamma-delta T cells after stem cell transplantation. TCRdb ran CATT on the RT-PCR reads. The data contain 2,000 to 2,500 gamma-chain clones, roughly 6.7% of them singletons. Specimen: gamma-delta T cells. The source of these receptors is a human donor. It is not recorded whose cells these are; they may come from a transplant donor.

Judged by abundance, this clone is medium-sized (0.01 to 0.1%). It differs at one base from a far larger clone, so likely a read error. V usage is TRGV9 and J usage is TRGJ1 or TRGJ2. Germline V CDR1 and CDR2: GITISATS, ISYDGTV (reference sequence). The CDR3 sequence is 13 residues long. V lost 3 bases and J lost 2; bases outside the gene matches: 4. The CDR3 here is CALWETYYYKKLF. In DNA form, the CDR3 reads TGTGCCTTGTGGGAGACCTATTATTATAAGAAACTCTTT.

This clone appeared a few times. Only one base separates this from a far larger clonotype, so it likely reflects a read error. The gene calls are TRGV9 and TRGJ1 or TRGJ2. TCRdb is silent on the J gene; assignment here came from matching the DNA to germline. This CDR3 comprises 12 residues. Trimming at V came to 11 bases and at J to 5 bases, leaving 12 bases not matched to a gene. Germline assignment: CDR1 GITISATS and CDR2 ISYDGTV (reference sequence). This chain's CDR3 is CAWLDSNYKKLF. As DNA, the CDR3 is TGTGCCTGGTTGGATTCTAATTATAAGAAACTCTTT.

Regarding this clone: The same CDR3 also results from other DNA sequences found in this sample. The chain uses TRGV9 and TRGJ1 or TRGJ2. The J gene is not listed in TCRdb, so it was assigned here from a DNA match to germline. The V gene end was trimmed by 0 bases and the J gene end by 5 bases; junction bases not matched to a gene: 10. The length of the CDR3 is 15 residues. Germline V gene lookup returns CDR1 GITISATS and CDR2 ISYDGTV (reference sequence). The CDR3 sequence is CALWEVGKDNYKKLF. CDR3 sequence (DNA): TGTGCCTTGTGGGAGGTGGGAAAGGATAATTATAAGAAACTCTTT.

This clone appeared a few times. This likely came from a read error, as a far larger clone is one base away. Within the sample, other DNA sequences also encode this same CDR3. The V gene is TRGV9, the J gene TRGJP. In the absence of a J gene in TCRdb, the DNA was matched to germline to assign it here. Germline values: CDR1 GITISATS, CDR2 ISYDGTV (reference sequence). The CDR3 covers 17 residues. The J segment lost 11 bases and the V segment lost 4 bases, leaving 14 bases of the junction unmatched. The CDR3 DNA sequence: TGTGCCTTGTGGGAAGCGAACGTGGAGCTGGGCAAAAAAATCAAGGTATTT. Amino acids: CALWEANVELGKKIKVF.

Points on this clone: With only one base between it and a far larger clone, this is likely a read error. The same CDR3 also results from other DNA sequences found in this sample. This chain links TRGV9 with TRGJ1 or TRGJ2. This CDR3 comprises 11 residues. Germline V gene sequence: CDR1 GITISATS, CDR2 ISYDGTV (reference sequence). CDR3 region: CALWEVHRKLF. The CDR3 DNA reads TGCGCCTTGTGGGAGGTGCATAGGAAACTCTTT.

On this clone: The amino acid sequence in TCRdb belongs to a much larger clone and departs from this DNA's translation at residues 6 and 9, likely a sequencing read error; the sequence shown is translated from the DNA. V gene TRGV9 combines with J gene TRGJP. The germline CDR1 and CDR2 sequences are GITISATS and ISYDGTV (reference sequence). V gave up 4 bases and J gave up 10 bases; unmatched junction bases: 13. The CDR3 spans 17 residues. CDR3 bases: TGTGCCTTGTGGGAATCGAACGTGGATTTGGGCAAAAAAATCAAGGTATTT. This encodes CALWESNVDLGKKIKVF.

In the case of this clone: A read error may produce the germline difference seen at one junction end. The J gene is TRGJ1 or TRGJ2, the V gene TRGV9. TCRdb lists no J gene, so it was determined here by aligning the DNA to germline. Germline CDR1 and CDR2: GITISATS and ISYDGTV (reference sequence). CDR3 length equals 11 residues. The CDR3 region is CALCYMHKKLF. CDR3 DNA sequence: TGTGCATTGTGTTATATGCATAAGAAACTCTTT.

The genes are TRGV9 and TRGJ1 or TRGJ2. No J gene is reported in TCRdb; it was inferred here by comparing the DNA with germline. The CDR3 contains 11 residues. CDR1 GITISATS and CDR2 ISYDGTV come from the germline V gene (reference sequence). In DNA, the CDR3 is TGTGCATGGGGGGATGAATATAAGAAACTCTTT. As protein: CAWGDEYKKLF.

This clone showed up just a few times. A junction boundary mismatches the germline segment, possibly from a read error. This chain links TRGV9 with TRGJ1 or TRGJ2. The J gene, missing from TCRdb, was assigned here through DNA to germline matching. The CDR3 is 15 residues long. The germline CDR1 and CDR2 sequences are GITISATS and ISYDGTV (reference sequence). CDR3 coding DNA: TGTTCCGTGTGGGAGGTTGGAACGAATGATTATAAGAAACTCTTT. This gives the protein CSVWEVGTNDYKKLF.

This clone showed up many times. Given a far larger clone just one base away, this is likely a sequencing read error. V gene TRGV9 combines with J gene TRGJ1 or TRGJ2. V shed 2 bases, J shed 0 bases, and the junction held 4 bases outside the gene matches. Germline-derived CDR1 and CDR2 are GITISATS and ISYDGTV (reference sequence). This CDR3 has 14 amino acids. The CDR3 here is CALWEAANYYKKLF. For the CDR3, the DNA is TGTGCCTTGTGGGAGGCAGCGAATTATTATAAGAAACTCTTT.

This clone was found a few times. This may be a read error, as it is one base from a much larger clone. Other DNA sequences within the sample encode an identical CDR3. The chain has TRGV9 and TRGJ1 or TRGJ2. The J gene, missing from TCRdb, was assigned here through DNA to germline matching. CDR1 and CDR2 (germline): GITISATS, ISYDGTV (reference sequence). The CDR3 contains 12 residues. Germline trimming cut 8 bases from V and 5 bases from J; bases unmatched to any gene: 9. The CDR3 DNA reads TGTGCCTTGTTAGATACTAATTATAAGAAACTCTTT. Translating gives CALLDTNYKKLF.